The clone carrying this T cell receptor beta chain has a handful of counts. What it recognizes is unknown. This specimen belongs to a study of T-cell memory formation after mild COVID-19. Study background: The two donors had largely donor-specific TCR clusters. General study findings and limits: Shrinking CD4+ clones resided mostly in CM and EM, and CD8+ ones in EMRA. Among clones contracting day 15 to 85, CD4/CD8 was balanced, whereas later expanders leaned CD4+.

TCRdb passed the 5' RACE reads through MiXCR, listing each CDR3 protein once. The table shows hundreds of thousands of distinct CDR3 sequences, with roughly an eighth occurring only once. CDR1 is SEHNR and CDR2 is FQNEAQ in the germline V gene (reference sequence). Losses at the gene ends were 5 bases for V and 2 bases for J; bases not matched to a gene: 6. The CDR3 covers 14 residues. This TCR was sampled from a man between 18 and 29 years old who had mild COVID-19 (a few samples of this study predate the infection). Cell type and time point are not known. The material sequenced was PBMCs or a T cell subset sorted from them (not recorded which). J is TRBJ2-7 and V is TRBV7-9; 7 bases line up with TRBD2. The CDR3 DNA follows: TGTGCCAGCAGCCCCCGACTAGCCCCCTACGAGCAGTACTTC. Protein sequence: CASSPRLAPYEQYF.